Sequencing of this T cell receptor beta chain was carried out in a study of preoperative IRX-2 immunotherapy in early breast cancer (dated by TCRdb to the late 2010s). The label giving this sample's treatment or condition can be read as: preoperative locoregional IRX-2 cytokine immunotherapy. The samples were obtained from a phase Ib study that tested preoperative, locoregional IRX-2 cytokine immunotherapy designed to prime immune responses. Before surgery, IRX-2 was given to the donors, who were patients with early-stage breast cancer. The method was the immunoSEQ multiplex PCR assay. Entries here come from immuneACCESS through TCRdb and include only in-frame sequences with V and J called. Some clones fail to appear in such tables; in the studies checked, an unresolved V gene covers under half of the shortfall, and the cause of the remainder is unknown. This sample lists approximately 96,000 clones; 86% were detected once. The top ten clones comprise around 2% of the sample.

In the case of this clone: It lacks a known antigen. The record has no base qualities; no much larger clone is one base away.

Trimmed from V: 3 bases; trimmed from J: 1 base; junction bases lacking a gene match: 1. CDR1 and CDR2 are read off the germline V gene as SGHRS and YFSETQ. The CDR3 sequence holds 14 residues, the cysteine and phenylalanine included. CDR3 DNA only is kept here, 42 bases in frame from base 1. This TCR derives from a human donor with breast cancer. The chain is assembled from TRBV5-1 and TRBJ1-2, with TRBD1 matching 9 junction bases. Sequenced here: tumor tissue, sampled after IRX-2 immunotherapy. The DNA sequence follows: TGCGCCAGCAGCTCGACAGGGGGTAACTATGGCTACACCTTC. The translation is CASSSTGGNYGYTF.